The next 3 T cell receptor beta chains were all read from a single sample in a study of post-analysis software for immune sequencing data. Broader study findings: Roughly five TRBV segments were significantly more frequent in patients than in controls. TRBV5-6, TRBV5-1 and TRBV20-1 were among these segments.

The library was made from cDNA and included unique molecular identifiers. TCRdb called the PCR reads again in MiXCR, with one record for every CDR3 protein. The table shows 800,000 to 950,000 distinct CDR3 sequences, with about 57% occurring only once. These receptors have no identified antigens. The source material was blood. The receptors here all came from a girl aged 5-17 years with multiple sclerosis.

This clonotype has just a few counts. The chain uses TRBV20-1 and TRBJ2-5; D is ambiguous. This CDR3 contains 11 residues. V was pared by 0 bases and J by 7 bases, with 6 bases between. Germline assignment: CDR1 DFQATT and CDR2 SNEGSKA (reference sequence). The CDR3 region is CSARDPGTQYF. The CDR3 DNA reads as TGCAGTGCTAGAGATCCCGGGACCCAGTACTTC.

This clonotype was observed once. The rearrangement links TRBV6-6 to TRBJ1-5; TRBD1 is a possible D gene (6 bases). Germline loops: CDR1 MNHNY, CDR2 SVGAGI (reference sequence). This CDR3 has 15 amino acids. V was shortened by 5 bases and J by 3 bases, with 14 bases between the two germline ends. CDR3 in DNA: TGTGCCAGCAGTCCCGGACAGACCTTCAATCAGCCCCAGCATTTT. Translation: CASSPGQTFNQPQHF.

This chain connects TRBV7-9 to TRBJ2-7; D uncertain. CDR1 is SEHNR and CDR2 is FQNEAQ in the germline V gene (reference sequence). V lost 5 bases, J lost 2 bases, and 16 bases lay in between. The CDR3 runs to 15 residues. The CDR3 nucleotides read TGTGCCAGCAGCCCATACCCTGGGTCCACCTACGAGCAGTACTTC. It specifies CASSPYPGSTYEQYF.